The subject of this entry is one T cell receptor beta chain. The antigen remains unidentified. These data come from a study of T cells in Graves' hyperthyroidism and ophthalmopathy. Study results and limitations: It was a median 6.5 months before onset that the model predicted ophthalmopathy. Blood also carried most thyroid clonotypes expanded above 0.001.

Trimming took off 6 bases at V and 1 base at J, with 16 bases between the two ends. This CDR3 contains 14 residues. The germline gives CDR1 DFQATT, CDR2 SNEGSKA (reference sequence). Reasons for excluding patients were uncontrolled infection, other autoimmune disease, pregnancy or lactation. Diagnoses used clinical symptoms, serum thyroxine and TRAb, thyroid ultrasound and orbital computed tomography. The source material, RNA transcripts, was used to amplify TCR beta CDR3 regions. A set of HTBI primers served as the primers for a first-round RT-PCR of the TCR CDR3. TCRdb itself ran the multiplex PCR reads through MiXCR, one entry per CDR3 protein. The data hold around 600,000 distinct CDR3 sequences, with just under 45% observed a single time.

The gene calls are TRBV20-1 and TRBJ2-7; no definite D call. The sample comprised peripheral blood or thyroid tissue (not recorded which). The receptor was derived from an adult man with Graves' disease, either hyperthyroidism or ophthalmopathy (not recorded which). This CDR3 is CSATGRISSYEQYF. In DNA form, the CDR3 reads TGCAGTGCCACGGGCCGGATTTCATCCTACGAGCAGTACTTC.